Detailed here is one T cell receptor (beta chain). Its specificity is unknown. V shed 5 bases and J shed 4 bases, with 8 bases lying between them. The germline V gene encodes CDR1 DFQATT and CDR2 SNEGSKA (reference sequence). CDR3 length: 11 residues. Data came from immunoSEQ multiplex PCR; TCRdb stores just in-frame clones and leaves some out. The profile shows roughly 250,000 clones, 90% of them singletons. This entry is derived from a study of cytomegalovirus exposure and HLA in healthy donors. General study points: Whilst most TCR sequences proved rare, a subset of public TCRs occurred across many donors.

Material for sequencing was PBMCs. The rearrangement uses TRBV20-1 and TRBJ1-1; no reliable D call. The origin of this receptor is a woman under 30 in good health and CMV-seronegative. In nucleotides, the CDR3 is TGCAGTGCTTCCTCGGGCACTGAAGCTTTCTTT. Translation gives CSASSGTEAFF.